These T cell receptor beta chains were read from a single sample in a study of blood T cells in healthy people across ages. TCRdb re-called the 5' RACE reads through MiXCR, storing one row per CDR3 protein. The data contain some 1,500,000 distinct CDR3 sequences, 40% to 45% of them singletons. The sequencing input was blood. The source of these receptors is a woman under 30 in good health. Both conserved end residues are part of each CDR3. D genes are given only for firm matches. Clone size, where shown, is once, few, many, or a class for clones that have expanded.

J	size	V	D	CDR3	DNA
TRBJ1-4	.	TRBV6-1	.	CASSDSFGRLNEKLFF	TGTGCCAGCAGTGATTCTTTTGGACGGCTTAATGAAAAACTGTTTTTT
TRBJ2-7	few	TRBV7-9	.	CASRDAWDEQYF	TGTGCCAGCAGAGACGCATGGGACGAGCAGTACTTC
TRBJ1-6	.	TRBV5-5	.	CASSWVGGLNSPLHF	TGTGCCAGCAGCTGGGTAGGGGGATTGAATTCACCCCTCCACTTT
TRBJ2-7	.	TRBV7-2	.	CASSTGDRYEQYF	TGTGCCAGCAGCACAGGAGATCGGTACGAGCAGTACTTC
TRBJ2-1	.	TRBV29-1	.	CSVGPLGRNNEQFF	TGCAGCGTTGGCCCCCTTGGACGGAACAATGAGCAGTTCTTC
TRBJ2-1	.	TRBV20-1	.	CSASSRGEQFF	TGCAGTGCCAGTTCTAGGGGGGAGCAGTTCTTC
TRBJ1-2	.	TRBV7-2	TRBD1	CASSLALQGDRNYGYTF	TGTGCCAGCAGCTTAGCCCTACAGGGGGACCGAAACTATGGCTACACCTTC
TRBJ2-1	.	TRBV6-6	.	CASSYSWTSNEQFF	TGTGCCAGCAGTTACAGTTGGACGTCCAATGAGCAGTTCTTC
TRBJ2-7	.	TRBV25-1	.	CASSELTGAYNEQYF	TGTGCCAGCAGTGAGCTAACCGGGGCCTACAATGAGCAGTACTTC
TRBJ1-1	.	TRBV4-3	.	CASSQGISGGSGGRTEAFF	TGCGCCAGCAGCCAGGGAATCTCCGGCGGGTCGGGGGGAAGGACTGAAGCTTTCTTT
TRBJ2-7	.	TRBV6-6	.	CASSYGTPGEQYF	TGTGCCAGCAGTTATGGGACGCCGGGCGAGCAGTACTTC
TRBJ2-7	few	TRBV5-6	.	CASSLGPQHVYEQYF	TGTGCCAGCAGCTTGGGTCCGCAGCACGTCTACGAGCAGTACTTC
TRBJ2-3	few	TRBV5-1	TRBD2	CASTLTSGTDTQYF	TGCGCCAGCACCTTGACTAGCGGCACAGATACGCAGTATTTT
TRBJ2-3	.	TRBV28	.	CASMRLSDTQYF	TGTGCCAGCATGAGGCTCTCAGATACGCAGTATTTT
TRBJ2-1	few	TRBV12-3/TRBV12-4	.	CASSFTPPLYYNEQFF	TGTGCCAGCAGTTTCACCCCTCCATTGTACTACAATGAGCAGTTCTTC
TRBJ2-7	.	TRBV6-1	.	CASTLRSQGSHEQYF	TGTGCCAGCACTCTGAGGTCACAGGGTAGCCACGAGCAGTACTTC
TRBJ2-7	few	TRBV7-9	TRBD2	CASSLGGGSYSYEQYF	TGTGCCAGCAGCTTGGGCGGGGGGAGCTACTCCTACGAGCAGTACTTC
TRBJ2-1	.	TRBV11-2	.	CASEVGGMKNEQFF	TGTGCCAGCGAGGTCGGAGGTATGAAAAATGAGCAGTTCTTC
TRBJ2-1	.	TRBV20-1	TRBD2	CSARGPSGRVQDQFF	TGCAGTGCTAGGGGGCCTAGCGGGAGAGTACAAGATCAGTTCTTC
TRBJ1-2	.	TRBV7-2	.	CASTSPTDRRGYTF	TGTGCCAGCACCTCACCTACGGACCGTCGTGGCTACACCTTC
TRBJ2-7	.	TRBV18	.	CASLRTSQTEQYF	TGTGCCAGCTTAAGGACATCTCAAACCGAGCAGTACTTC
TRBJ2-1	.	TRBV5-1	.	CASSLQGTLYNEQFF	TGCGCCAGCAGCCTCCAGGGCACTCTCTACAATGAGCAGTTCTTC
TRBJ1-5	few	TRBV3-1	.	CASSQVGGGYSNQPQHF	TGTGCCAGCAGCCAAGTGGGGGGTGGGTATAGCAATCAGCCCCAGCATTTT
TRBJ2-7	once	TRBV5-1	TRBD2	CASSLGGGQRYNEQYF	TGCGCCAGCAGCTTGGGCGGGGGGCAGCGGTACAATGAGCAGTACTTC
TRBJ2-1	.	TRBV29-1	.	CSVASGTTYNEQFF	TGCAGCGTCGCATCGGGAACCACCTACAATGAGCAGTTCTTC
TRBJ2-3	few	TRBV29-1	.	CSVKGVQTDTQYF	TGCAGCGTGAAAGGGGTTCAAACAGATACGCAGTATTTT
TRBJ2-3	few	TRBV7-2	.	CASSSLGGLSTDTQYF	TGTGCCAGCAGCTCGCTTGGAGGGCTATCCACAGATACGCAGTATTTT
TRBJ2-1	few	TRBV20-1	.	CSARSWSGVGVSYNEQFF	TGCAGTGCTAGAAGCTGGAGCGGAGTAGGAGTTTCCTACAATGAGCAGTTCTTC
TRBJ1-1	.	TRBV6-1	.	CASSEALTMNTEAFF	TGTGCCAGCAGTGAAGCTCTCACCATGAACACTGAAGCTTTCTTT
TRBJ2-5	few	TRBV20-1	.	CSVQSTETQYF	TGCAGTGTTCAAAGTACGGAGACCCAGTACTTC
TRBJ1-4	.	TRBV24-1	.	CATSDLTTNEKLFF	TGTGCCACCAGTGATTTAACCACTAATGAAAAACTGTTTTTT
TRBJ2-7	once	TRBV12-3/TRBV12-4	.	CASSSTRSEEYF	TGTGCCAGCAGTTCCACCCGGTCGGAGGAGTACTTC
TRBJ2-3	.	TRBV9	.	CVSSGDITDTQYF	TGTGTCAGCAGCGGGGACATCACAGATACGCAGTATTTT
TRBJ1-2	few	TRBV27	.	CASSLGQDPYGYTF	TGTGCCAGCAGTTTAGGGCAGGATCCCTATGGCTACACCTTC
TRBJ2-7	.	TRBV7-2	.	CASSLLLGEQYF	TGTGCCAGCAGTCTCCTCTTGGGCGAGCAGTACTTC
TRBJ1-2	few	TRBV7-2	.	CASTPPGHYGYTF	TGTGCCAGCACTCCCCCGGGTCACTATGGCTACACCTTC
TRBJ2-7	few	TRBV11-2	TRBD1	CASRPSGTGSYEQYF	TGTGCCAGCAGGCCTTCCGGGACAGGCTCCTACGAGCAGTACTTC